Sequencing of this TCR beta chain was carried out in a study of blood T cell repertoires in COVID-19. Study summary: Donors of Cohort 3 who recovered were those that had two negative PCRs, clearance, or symptom resolution. PBMCs, B-cell-depleted T cells, or T cells were the source of the cDNA or gDNA that made up the material.

Germline V gene data show CDR1 as SGHDT and CDR2 as YYEEEE. The CDR3 loop spans 15 amino acids. Germline trimming cut 5 bases from V and 4 bases from J; bases unmatched to any gene: 6. As handled by the study authors: For nucleated cells, counts were estimated from reference gene primer amplification. Only in-frame clones appear in the TCRdb table, and some are missing; sequencing was by immunoSEQ multiplex PCR. V, J and clone size reflect that table, while D and trimming were determined from the DNA. The repertoire consists of hundreds of thousands of clones, with around nine tenths occurring once and the leading ten covering approximately 2%.

The TCR was taken from a woman aged 55-69 years in a cohort exposed to, infected with or recovered from COVID-19 (not recorded which). This rearrangement joins TRBV5-6 to TRBJ2-6; TRBD1 matches at 7 bases. Sequenced material: PBMCs or T cells enriched from blood (not recorded which). The CDR3 DNA follows: TGTGCCAGCAGGGTGAGGGGGCCGGGGGCCAACGTCCTGACTTTC. Translating gives CASRVRGPGANVLTF.